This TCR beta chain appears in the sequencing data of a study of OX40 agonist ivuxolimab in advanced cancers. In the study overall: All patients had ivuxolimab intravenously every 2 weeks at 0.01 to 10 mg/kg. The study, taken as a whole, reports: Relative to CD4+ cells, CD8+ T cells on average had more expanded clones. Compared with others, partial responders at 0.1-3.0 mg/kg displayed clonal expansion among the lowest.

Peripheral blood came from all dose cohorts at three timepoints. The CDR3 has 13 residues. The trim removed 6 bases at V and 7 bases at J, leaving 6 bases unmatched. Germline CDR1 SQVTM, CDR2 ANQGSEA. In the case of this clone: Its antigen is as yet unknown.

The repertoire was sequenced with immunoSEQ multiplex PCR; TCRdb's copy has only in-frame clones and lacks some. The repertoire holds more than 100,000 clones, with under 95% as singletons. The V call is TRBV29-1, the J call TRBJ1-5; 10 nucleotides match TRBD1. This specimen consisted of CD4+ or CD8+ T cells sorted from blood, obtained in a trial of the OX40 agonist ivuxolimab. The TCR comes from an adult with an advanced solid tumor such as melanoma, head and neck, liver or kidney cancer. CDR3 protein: CSVGTGDGQPQHF. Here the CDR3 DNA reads TGCAGCGTAGGGACAGGGGATGGACAGCCCCAGCATTTT.